This T cell receptor (beta chain) stems from a study of T-cell memory formation after mild COVID-19. Study background: The TCR clusters were mostly specific to one donor.

Each CDR3 protein is one row after TCRdb ran MiXCR on the 5' RACE reads. Here the sample spans roughly 280,000 distinct CDR3 sequences, 8% to 9% being singletons. This clonotype was counted ten times or more. The target antigen is unknown. Findings of the study overall: Some SARS-CoV-2-responding clones were already detected in memory before infection. CD4+ contracting clones were found mainly in CM and EM, and CD8+ ones in EMRA.

The CDR3 runs 14 residues. Trimming pared 2 bases from V and 5 bases from J, leaving 12 bases between. Germline assignment: CDR1 ENHRY and CDR2 SYGVKD. The clonotype originates from a man younger than 30 who had mild COVID-19 (a few samples of this study predate the infection). Cell type and time point are not known. Material for sequencing was PBMCs or a T cell subset sorted from them (not recorded which). The rearrangement joins TRBV10-3 to TRBJ2-5, with D perhaps TRBD1 (6 bases). The CDR3 bases are TGTGCCATCAGTGAGAGTCAGGGGCGGGAGACCCAGTACTTC. Translated: CAISESQGRETQYF.